This entry lists 8 T cell receptor beta chains sequenced from one sample in a study of glioma-infiltrating T cells. Amplification of TCR alpha and beta CDR3 regions from RNA used iRepertoire nested multiplex PCR. MiXCR, applied by TCRdb to the multiplex PCR reads, yields one record per CDR3 protein. The repertoire has roughly 190,000 distinct CDR3 sequences, about 32% of them found once; the top ten carry just over 20%. The sample taken for sequencing was glioma tissue, nonneoplastic brain tissue, or PBMCs (not recorded which). The receptors derive from a human donor with low-grade glioma or glioblastoma, undergoing nonglioma brain surgery, or in good health (not recorded which).

This clonotype was recorded many times. The chain employs TRBV18 and TRBJ2-5; D uncertain. The V gene lost 3 bases and the J gene lost 2 bases, with 7 bases spanning the gap. CDR1 is KGHSH and CDR2 is LQKENI in the germline V gene. CDR3 length: 13 residues. The CDR3 is CASSPDGQETQYF. The DNA for the CDR3 is TGTGCCAGCTCACCTGACGGACAAGAGACCCAGTACTTC.

This clonotype was seen many times. The V gene is TRBV7-3, the J gene TRBJ1-2, with 9 bases lining up with TRBD1. The CDR3 extends over 15 amino acids. The J segment lost 6 bases and the V segment lost 2 bases, leaving 7 bases of the junction unmatched. CDR1 is SGHTA and CDR2 is FQGTGA in the germline V gene. CDR3 residues: CASSLPRDRAHGYTF. In nucleotides, the CDR3 is TGTGCCAGCAGCTTACCCCGGGACAGGGCCCATGGCTACACCTTC. Full variable domain (rest looked up from reference TRBV7-3 and TRBJ1-2): GAGVSQTPSNKVTEKGKYVELRCDPISGHTALYWYRQSLGQGPEFLIYFQGTGAADDSGLPNDRFFAVRPEGSVSTLKIQRTERGDSAVYLCASSLPRDRAHGYTFGSGTRLTVV.

Concerning this clonotype: A much larger clone lies one base from this, so it may be a read error. V and J are TRBV7-3 and TRBJ2-5; maybe TRBD2 (6 bases). Germline V lookup: CDR1 SGHTA, CDR2 FQGTGA. CDR3 length equals 14 residues. The CDR3 nucleotides are TGTGCCAGCAGCTTCGGGACTCCCCCAAAGACCCATTACTTC. This gives the protein CASSFGTPPKTHYF.

As concerns this clonotype: A read error may be the cause here, since a much bigger clone is one base away. V usage is TRBV12-3 or TRBV12-4 and J usage is TRBJ2-5; D is undetermined. The CDR3 spans 10 residues. Trimming removed 3 bases from V and 11 bases from J, with 7 bases in between. The CDR3 protein is CASSLGQQYF. CDR3 DNA: TGTGCCAGCAGTTTGGGTCAGCAGTACTTC.

This clonotype has at least ten counts. This rearrangement joins TRBV6-2 or TRBV6-3 to TRBJ2-1, with D possibly matching TRBD2 (5 bases). This CDR3 contains 16 residues. V was pared by 6 bases and J by 4 bases, with 19 bases between. Germline V gives CDR1 MNHEY, CDR2 SVGEGT. CDR3 protein: CASSLQRAEIYNEQFF. The CDR3 nucleotides are TGTGCCAGCAGCCTCCAGCGAGCGGAAATATACAATGAGCAGTTCTTC.

J is TRBJ2-2 and V is TRBV29-1, with 9 positions matching TRBD1. The J segment lost 6 bases and the V segment lost 6 bases, leaving 5 bases of the junction unmatched. The CDR3 extends over 13 amino acids. CDR1 SQVTM and CDR2 ANQGSEA come from the germline V gene. Written as DNA, the CDR3 is TGCAGCGTCGCCAGGACAGGGGCCGGGGAGCTGTTTTTT. This translates into CSVARTGAGELFF.

V usage is TRBV12-3 or TRBV12-4 and J usage is TRBJ2-5, with D possibly being TRBD1 (6 bases). V was clipped by 6 bases and J by 2 bases, with 10 bases between them. The CDR3 has 13 amino acids. The CDR3 region has the DNA TGTGCCAGCAGCCGAAGGGGGCAAGAGACCCAGTACTTC. It encodes CASSRRGQETQYF.

A few counts support this clonotype. The rearrangement links TRBV19 to TRBJ2-5, with TRBD2 as a possible D gene (6 bases). This CDR3 is built from 14 residues. Trimming removed 4 bases at V and 2 bases at J, with 11 bases between. Germline assignment: CDR1 LNHDA and CDR2 SQIVND (reference sequence). The CDR3 coding sequence is TGTGCCAGTAGTACCCCGGGAGTTCAAGAGACCCAGTACTTC. Translation gives CASSTPGVQETQYF.